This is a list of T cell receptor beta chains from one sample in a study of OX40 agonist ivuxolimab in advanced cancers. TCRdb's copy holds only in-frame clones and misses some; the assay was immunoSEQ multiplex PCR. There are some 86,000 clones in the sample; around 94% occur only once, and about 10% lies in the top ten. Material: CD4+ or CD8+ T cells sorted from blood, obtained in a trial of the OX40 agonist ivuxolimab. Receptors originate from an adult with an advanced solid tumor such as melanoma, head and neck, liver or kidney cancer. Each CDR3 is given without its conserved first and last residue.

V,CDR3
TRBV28,ASRTGRDSNQPQH
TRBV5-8,ASSPHLGGSYNEQF
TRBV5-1,ASSGTTGGGNTIY
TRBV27,ASTSYNTPTYEQY
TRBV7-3,ASSLLAGSWNEQF
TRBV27,ASNAGASGRPYEQY
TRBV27,ASSFGSVNYGYT
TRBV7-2,ASSPLTPSEQF
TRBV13,ASSQTSLSDYT
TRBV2,ASKGSGEETQY
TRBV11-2,ASSFYTGELF
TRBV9,ASSPLLAGQWDYGYT
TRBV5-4,ASIGLAGGQETQY
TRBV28,ASDPSGGDRGRNIQY
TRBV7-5,ARSRVQVGSYNSPLH
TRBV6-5,ASSGTDNSPLH